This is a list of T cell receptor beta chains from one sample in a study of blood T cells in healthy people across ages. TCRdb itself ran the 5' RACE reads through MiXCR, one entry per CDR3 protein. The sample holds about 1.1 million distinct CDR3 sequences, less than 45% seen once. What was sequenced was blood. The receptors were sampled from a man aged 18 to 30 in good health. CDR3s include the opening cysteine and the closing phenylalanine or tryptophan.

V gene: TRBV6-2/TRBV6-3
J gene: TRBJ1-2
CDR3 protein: CASSPQRGNGYTF

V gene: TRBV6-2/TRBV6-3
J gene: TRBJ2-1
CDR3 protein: CASNTGDSYNEQFF

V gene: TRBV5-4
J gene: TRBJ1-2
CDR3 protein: CASSLQGADYGYTF

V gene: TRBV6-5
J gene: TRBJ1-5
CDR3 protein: CASSRTGTGLRQPQHF

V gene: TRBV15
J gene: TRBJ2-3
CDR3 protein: CATSTNPFTDTQYF

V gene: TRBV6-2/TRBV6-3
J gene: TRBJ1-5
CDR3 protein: CASRNPGPAFNQPQHF

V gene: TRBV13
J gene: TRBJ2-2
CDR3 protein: CASSLSGSGELFF

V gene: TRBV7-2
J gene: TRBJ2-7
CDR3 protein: CASSLASEGYEQYF

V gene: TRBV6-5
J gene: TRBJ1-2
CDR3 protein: CASTLGRNYGYTF

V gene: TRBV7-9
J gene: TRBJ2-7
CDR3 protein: CASSLARREEQYF

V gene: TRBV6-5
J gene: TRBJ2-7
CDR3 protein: CASTKAAGGNYEQYF

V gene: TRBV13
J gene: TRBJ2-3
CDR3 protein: CASSLSLAGVVGTQYF

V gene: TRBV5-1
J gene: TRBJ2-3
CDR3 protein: CASSLGGIADTQYF

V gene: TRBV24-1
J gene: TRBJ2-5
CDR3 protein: CATSDPSLLWRIYNEQYF

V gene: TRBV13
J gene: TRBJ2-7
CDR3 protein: CASSSLASEQYF

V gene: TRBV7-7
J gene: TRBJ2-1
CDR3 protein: CASSLAGTSGIHWSYNEQFF

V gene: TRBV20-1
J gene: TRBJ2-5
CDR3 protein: CSAIKVQETQYF

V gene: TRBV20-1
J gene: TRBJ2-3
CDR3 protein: CSAPTGLAGGRGTQYF

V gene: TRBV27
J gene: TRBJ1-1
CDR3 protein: CASSPPPNTEAFF

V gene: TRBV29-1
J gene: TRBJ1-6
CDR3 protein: CSVVCPYNSPLHF

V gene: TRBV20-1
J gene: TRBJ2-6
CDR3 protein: CSARGTGGFSGANVLTF

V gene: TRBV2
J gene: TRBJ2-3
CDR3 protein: CASSPWGRTDTQYF

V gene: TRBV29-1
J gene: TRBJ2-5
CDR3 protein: CSVRTGEQETQYF

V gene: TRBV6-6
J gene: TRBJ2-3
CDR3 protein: CASSYSPGLTSDTQYF